This is a list of T cell receptor beta chains from one sample in a study of blood T cells in healthy people across ages. MiXCR, run by TCRdb on the 5' RACE reads, gives a single entry per CDR3 protein. The sample yields 540,000 or so distinct CDR3 sequences, 25% to 30% seen once. The specimen was blood. All receptors derive from a woman in her 70s in good health. Each CDR3 is given with its conserved first and last residue. The D gene is left open where the match is weak. Clone size, where shown, is once, few, many, or a class for clones that have expanded.

D gene | J gene | V gene | clone size | CDR3 DNA | CDR3 protein
NA | TRBJ2-5 | TRBV6-2/TRBV6-3 | NA | TGTGCCAGCAGTTACTTAGGCGCGTCCCAAGAGACCCAGTACTTC | CASSYLGASQETQYF
NA | TRBJ1-2 | TRBV29-1 | few | TGCAGCGTTGATGGGGGGCGAGGGTTCGAAGGCTGCACCTTC | CSVDGGRGFEGCTF
NA | TRBJ2-3 | TRBV5-1 | few | TGCGCCAGCAGCACCTATGGACCGGACACAGATACGCAGTATTTT | CASSTYGPDTDTQYF
NA | TRBJ2-5 | TRBV20-1 | NA | TGCAGTGCTAGAGATACTATAGGGGCGATGGAGACCCAGTACTTC | CSARDTIGAMETQYF
NA | TRBJ1-4 | TRBV11-2 | few | TGTGCCAGCAGCTTTTTGGGGGGTGAAAAACTGTTTTTT | CASSFLGGEKLFF
TRBD1 | TRBJ2-1 | TRBV9 | NA | TGTGCCAGCAACCTTCGGGGACAGGGGAACAATGAGCAGTTCTTC | CASNLRGQGNNEQFF
TRBD1 | TRBJ1-6 | TRBV11-2 | few | TGTGCCAGCAGCTTAGCGGGACAGAATTCACCCCTCCACTTT | CASSLAGQNSPLHF
NA | TRBJ2-5 | TRBV4-3 | NA | TGCGCCAGCAGCCAAGATATTGAGACTAGAGAGACCCAGTACTTC | CASSQDIETRETQYF
TRBD2 | TRBJ2-3 | TRBV12-3/TRBV12-4 | NA | TGTGCCAGCAAAACCGGGACTAGCGGTAGCACAGATACGCAGTATTTT | CASKTGTSGSTDTQYF
TRBD1 | TRBJ1-2 | TRBV5-1 | NA | TGCGCCAGCAGCCCGGAGGGACAGGCTAGAAACTATGGCTACACCTTC | CASSPEGQARNYGYTF
NA | TRBJ2-7 | TRBV29-1 | few | TGCAGCGTTGAAGGGGATTTGGTTGCGGAGCAGTACTTC | CSVEGDLVAEQYF
NA | TRBJ1-2 | TRBV7-8 | NA | TGTGCCAGCAGCCCTTCAAGTAACTATGGCTACACCTTC | CASSPSSNYGYTF
NA | TRBJ1-2 | TRBV4-3 | NA | TGCGCCAGCAGCCCCGGGCACCTTGACTATGGCTACACCTTC | CASSPGHLDYGYTF
NA | TRBJ1-4 | TRBV2 | NA | TGTGCCAGCACCATCGCCCGGGAAAATAATGAAAAACTGTTTTTT | CASTIARENNEKLFF
TRBD1 | TRBJ2-2 | TRBV2 | few | TGTGCCAGCGGCTCAGAACCTGGGGACAGGCTACCCACCGGGGAGCTGTTTTTT | CASGSEPGDRLPTGELFF
NA | TRBJ1-4 | TRBV12-3/TRBV12-4 | few | TGTGCCAGCAGTTCGACGTTGGGATACGAAAAACTGTTTTTT | CASSSTLGYEKLFF
NA | TRBJ2-1 | TRBV5-6 | NA | TGTGCCAGCAGCCTAGGACCAGCATATGAGCAGTTCTTC | CASSLGPAYEQFF
NA | TRBJ2-5 | TRBV10-3 | few | TGTGCCATCAGGACCGGGACCCGGGAGACCCAGTACTTC | CAIRTGTRETQYF
TRBD2 | TRBJ2-7 | TRBV7-2 | NA | TGTGCCAGCAGCGGGTCGACAGAAAGACTAGCGGGATCCTACGAGCAGTACTTC | CASSGSTERLAGSYEQYF
NA | TRBJ2-3 | TRBV7-2 | few | TGTGCCAGCAGCCCAGGGAGTTCGACAGACACAGATACGCAGTATTTT | CASSPGSSTDTDTQYF
NA | TRBJ1-2 | TRBV21-1 | NA | TGTGCCAGCAGCAAAGAGACAGGTACAGCTAACTATGGCTACACCTTC | CASSKETGTANYGYTF
NA | TRBJ2-1 | TRBV20-1 | NA | TGCAGTGCTAGGGCCGGACTTGGTGAGCAGTTCTTC | CSARAGLGEQFF
NA | TRBJ2-2 | TRBV30 | NA | TGTGCCTGGATTAGAGGGAACACCGGGGAGCTGTTTTTT | CAWIRGNTGELFF
TRBD1 | TRBJ1-1 | TRBV5-1 | NA | TGCGCCAGCGGCAGACAGGGAGGGACTATGAACACTGAAGCTTTCTTT | CASGRQGGTMNTEAFF
NA | TRBJ2-2 | TRBV3-1 | few | TGTGCCAGCAGCCAAGTAGCAGGTGGGCCCGGGGAGCTGTTTTTT | CASSQVAGGPGELFF